This is a list of T cell receptor beta chains from one sample in a study of T cells in Graves' hyperthyroidism and ophthalmopathy. TCRdb recomputed calls from the multiplex PCR reads with MiXCR, one row per CDR3 protein. The table lists some 620,000 distinct CDR3 sequences, about 16% of them singletons. The sequencing input was blood. These receptors were collected from a woman aged 25-40 years with Graves' hyperthyroidism. Each CDR3 is given with its conserved first and last residue. The order of the fields is CDR3 length, V gene, clone size, D gene, J gene, CDR3 DNA, CDR3 protein. The D gene is left open where the match is weak. A row's size may be missing; if present it is once, few, many or a size class.

length: 16
V: TRBV7-8
size: few
D: TRBD2
J: TRBJ2-2
DNA: TGTGCCAGCAGCTTAGTACTAGCGGGAGCGGTCGGGGAGCTGTTTTTT
CDR3: CASSLVLAGAVGELFF

length: 14
V: TRBV5-1
size: many
D: TRBD2
J: TRBJ2-1
DNA: TGCGCCAGCAGTCTTAGCGGGAACTACAATGAGCAGTTCTTC
CDR3: CASSLSGNYNEQFF

length: 15
V: TRBV9
size: few
D: NA
J: TRBJ1-3
DNA: TGTGCCAGCAGCGTGGATGGAGGGTTCGGAAACACCATATATTTT
CDR3: CASSVDGGFGNTIYF

length: 15
V: TRBV30
size: many
D: NA
J: TRBJ1-3
DNA: TGTGCCTGGAGTTTTTGGGGGGCTAACGGAAACACCATATATTTT
CDR3: CAWSFWGANGNTIYF

length: 12
V: TRBV20-1
size: few
D: NA
J: TRBJ2-7
DNA: TGCAGTGCTAGGGAAGCGGCCTACGAGCAGTACTTC
CDR3: CSAREAAYEQYF

length: 14
V: TRBV27
size: many
D: TRBD2
J: TRBJ2-7
DNA: TGTGCCAGCAGAATTGGACTAGCGGGCTACGAGCAGTACTTC
CDR3: CASRIGLAGYEQYF

length: 13
V: TRBV6-1
size: few
D: NA
J: TRBJ2-3
DNA: TGTGCCAGCCAACTGACGATCACAGATACGCAGTATTTT
CDR3: CASQLTITDTQYF

length: 13
V: TRBV20-1
size: many
D: NA
J: TRBJ2-7
DNA: TGCAGTGCTAGAGTCGGGGGTTACTACGAGCAGTACTTC
CDR3: CSARVGGYYEQYF

length: 14
V: TRBV28
size: NA
D: NA
J: TRBJ1-3
DNA: TGTGCCAGCAGTTTACTAGGGATGGGATACACCATATATTTT
CDR3: CASSLLGMGYTIYF

length: 14
V: TRBV19
size: few
D: NA
J: TRBJ2-7
DNA: TGTGCCAGTAGTATGAGGGGGAACTCCTACGAGCAGTACTTC
CDR3: CASSMRGNSYEQYF

length: 13
V: TRBV2
size: many
D: NA
J: TRBJ1-1
DNA: TGTGCCAGCAAGGGCGGGCAGACAAGATCAGCTTTCTTT
CDR3: CASKGGQTRSAFF

length: 14
V: TRBV27
size: many
D: TRBD1
J: TRBJ2-7
DNA: TGTGCCAGCAGTGGACAGGGGGAAATTTACGAGCAGTACTTC
CDR3: CASSGQGEIYEQYF

length: 17
V: TRBV30
size: NA
D: TRBD1
J: TRBJ2-4
DNA: TGTGCCTGGGGGAAAGGGGGCTGGGGGCTAGCCAAAAACATTCAGTACTTC
CDR3: CAWGKGGWGLAKNIQYF

length: 13
V: TRBV11-2
size: few
D: NA
J: TRBJ1-1
DNA: TGTGCCAGCACCTCCTCGACAGAAGCTGAAGCTTTCTTT
CDR3: CASTSSTEAEAFF

length: 14
V: TRBV27
size: many
D: TRBD1
J: TRBJ2-2
DNA: TGTGCCAGCAGATCAGACAGGGGTCCCGGGGAGCTGTTTTTT
CDR3: CASRSDRGPGELFF

length: 11
V: TRBV10-3
size: NA
D: TRBD1
J: TRBJ1-2
DNA: TGTGCCCTACAGGGGTTTGGTGGCTACACCTTC
CDR3: CALQGFGGYTF

length: 15
V: TRBV6-1
size: few
D: TRBD1
J: TRBJ1-3
DNA: TGTGCCAGCAGTGTAGACAGGGGGCCTGGAAACACCATATATTTT
CDR3: CASSVDRGPGNTIYF

length: 20
V: TRBV20-1
size: NA
D: TRBD2
J: TRBJ2-3
DNA: TGCAGTGCGATCCGGGAGGGTCTTGGACTAGCGGGAGGCGACACAGATACGCAGTATTTT
CDR3: CSAIREGLGLAGGDTDTQYF

length: 16
V: TRBV5-1
size: few
D: NA
J: TRBJ2-1
DNA: TGCGCCAGCAGCTTGGGGCTGGGGAGCTCCTACAATGAGCAGTTCTTC
CDR3: CASSLGLGSSYNEQFF

length: 13
V: TRBV5-6
size: many
D: NA
J: TRBJ2-1
DNA: TGTGCCAGCAGCTTGGTGCCACTAGAGGGGCAGTTCTTC
CDR3: CASSLVPLEGQFF

length: 14
V: TRBV7-3
size: NA
D: TRBD1
J: TRBJ1-2
DNA: TGTGCCAGCAGCCCCTCAGGCAGGGGGCCTGGCTACACCTTC
CDR3: CASSPSGRGPGYTF

length: 15
V: TRBV12-3/TRBV12-4
size: NA
D: TRBD1
J: TRBJ2-7
DNA: TGTGCCAGCAGTGGGGCGGGGACAGGGGGGACCGAGCAGTACTTC
CDR3: CASSGAGTGGTEQYF

length: 16
V: TRBV27
size: many
D: TRBD1
J: TRBJ1-2
DNA: TGTGCCAGCAGTTTAAGTGGGTGGACAGGGGGCTATGGCTACACCTTC
CDR3: CASSLSGWTGGYGYTF

length: 17
V: TRBV6-1
size: few
D: TRBD1
J: TRBJ1-5
DNA: TGTGCCAGCGGAGGACAGGGGGAATATTATAGCAATCAGCCCCAGCATTTT
CDR3: CASGGQGEYYSNQPQHF

length: 13
V: TRBV28
size: many
D: TRBD1
J: TRBJ1-2
DNA: TGTGCCAGCAGTTTATCCCAGGACAGGACGGGCACCTTC
CDR3: CASSLSQDRTGTF

length: 15
V: TRBV7-9
size: many
D: NA
J: TRBJ2-2
DNA: TGTGCCAGCAGCCTAACAGACCCGGGCACCGGGGAGCTGTTTTTT
CDR3: CASSLTDPGTGELFF

length: 14
V: TRBV30
size: few
D: NA
J: TRBJ2-6
DNA: TGTGCCTGGGCTATTGGCTCTGGGGCCAACGTCCTGACTTTC
CDR3: CAWAIGSGANVLTF

length: 13
V: TRBV20-1
size: many
D: TRBD2
J: TRBJ2-4
DNA: TGCAGCGGAACTAGCGGAGCCAAAAACATTCAGTACTTC
CDR3: CSGTSGAKNIQYF

length: 19
V: TRBV14
size: NA
D: TRBD2
J: TRBJ2-7
DNA: TGTGCCAGCAGCCAAGACCGAGGATTCACTAGCGGGACGGTTAGGGAGCAGTACTTC
CDR3: CASSQDRGFTSGTVREQYF

length: 14
V: TRBV7-2
size: NA
D: NA
J: TRBJ2-7
DNA: TGTGCCAGCAGCCCAAGACTAGGATGGTACGAGCAGTACTTC
CDR3: CASSPRLGWYEQYF

length: 12
V: TRBV30
size: many
D: TRBD1
J: TRBJ1-2
DNA: TGTGCCTGGAGCCTGACAGGGAATGGCTACACCTTC
CDR3: CAWSLTGNGYTF

length: 16
V: TRBV4-3
size: many
D: TRBD2
J: TRBJ2-3
DNA: TGCGCCAGCAGCCAAGATCGGGGGGGCGGCACAGATACGCAGTATTTT
CDR3: CASSQDRGGGTDTQYF

length: 15
V: TRBV20-1
size: many
D: TRBD1
J: TRBJ1-2
DNA: TGCAGTGCTGACCTAGGACAGGGGCCGCACTATGGCTACACCTTC
CDR3: CSADLGQGPHYGYTF

length: 14
V: TRBV12-3/TRBV12-4
size: many
D: NA
J: TRBJ2-1
DNA: TGTGCCAGCTTGTCCGCGGGCTCCTACAATGAGCAGTTCTTC
CDR3: CASLSAGSYNEQFF

length: 16
V: TRBV19
size: NA
D: TRBD2
J: TRBJ2-1
DNA: TGTGCCAGTAGTCATTTGGGCGGGAGCGGCGGGAATGAGCAGTTCTTC
CDR3: CASSHLGGSGGNEQFF

length: 20
V: TRBV4-2
size: NA
D: TRBD2
J: TRBJ2-3
DNA: TGTGCCAGCAGCCAAGTGGAACTAGCGGGAGGGCCGTCCAGCACAGATACGCAGTATTTT
CDR3: CASSQVELAGGPSSTDTQYF

length: 14
V: TRBV5-5
size: NA
D: TRBD1
J: TRBJ1-1
DNA: TGTGCCAGCAGCGTAGCCGGGACAGTCACTGAAGCTTTCTTT
CDR3: CASSVAGTVTEAFF

length: 14
V: TRBV12-3/TRBV12-4
size: many
D: TRBD1
J: TRBJ2-1
DNA: TGTGCCAGCAGAACTGACAGGGCCTACAATGAGCAGTTCTTC
CDR3: CASRTDRAYNEQFF

length: 17
V: TRBV20-1
size: few
D: TRBD1
J: TRBJ1-2
DNA: TGCAGTGCTAGAGATCCGAGGGGACAGATGGGTGGAGTGGGCTACACCTTC
CDR3: CSARDPRGQMGGVGYTF

length: 16
V: TRBV4-2
size: NA
D: NA
J: TRBJ1-6
DNA: TGTGCCAGCAGCCAGAAATCCACAGGGAGGTTTTCACCCCTCCACTTT
CDR3: CASSQKSTGRFSPLHF

length: 13
V: TRBV7-2
size: many
D: NA
J: TRBJ2-7
DNA: TGTGCCAGCAGCACAAGGGACTCCTACGAGCAGTACTTC
CDR3: CASSTRDSYEQYF

length: 12
V: TRBV24-1
size: few
D: NA
J: TRBJ1-5
DNA: TGTGCCACCAGTGAAAGGGGCCTGGTCCAGCATTTT
CDR3: CATSERGLVQHF

length: 15
V: TRBV20-1
size: NA
D: TRBD1
J: TRBJ2-7
DNA: TGCAGTGCTAGAGATGGGGACAGGGGAACCTACGAGCAGTACTTC
CDR3: CSARDGDRGTYEQYF

length: 14
V: TRBV27
size: many
D: NA
J: TRBJ1-1
DNA: TGTGCCAGCAGTCCGACGGACAGAAACACTGAAGCTTTCTTT
CDR3: CASSPTDRNTEAFF

length: 13
V: TRBV12-3/TRBV12-4
size: many
D: TRBD2
J: TRBJ2-4
DNA: TGTGCCAGCAGCCGGGACTACAAAAACATTCAGTACTTC
CDR3: CASSRDYKNIQYF

length: 12
V: TRBV6-2/TRBV6-3
size: many
D: NA
J: TRBJ1-1
DNA: TGTGCCAGCCGTGGGGATCCGACTGAAGCTTTCTTT
CDR3: CASRGDPTEAFF

length: 15
V: TRBV18
size: many
D: TRBD1
J: TRBJ1-4
DNA: TGTGCCAGCTCACCGACGGGACAGCCAAATGAAAAACTGTTTTTT
CDR3: CASSPTGQPNEKLFF

length: 15
V: TRBV27
size: many
D: NA
J: TRBJ2-7
DNA: TGTGCCAGCAGTTTATGGGGCGACCTCTCCTACGAGCAGTACTTC
CDR3: CASSLWGDLSYEQYF

length: 13
V: TRBV29-1
size: few
D: NA
J: TRBJ1-1
DNA: TGCAGCGTTGCTAGGGCGCGGGTCACTGAAGCTTTCTTT
CDR3: CSVARARVTEAFF

length: 15
V: TRBV7-9
size: many
D: NA
J: TRBJ2-5
DNA: TGTGCCAGCAGCTTAGGGGAGAGACCGCAAGAGACCCAGTACTTC
CDR3: CASSLGERPQETQYF

length: 15
V: TRBV15
size: few
D: TRBD1
J: TRBJ2-7
DNA: TGTGCCACCAGCAGAGGTCGGACAGGGTTTACCGAGCAGTACTTC
CDR3: CATSRGRTGFTEQYF

length: 15
V: TRBV6-2/TRBV6-3
size: few
D: NA
J: TRBJ1-1
DNA: TGTGCCAGCAGCTGGGGCCTTACTATGAACACTGAAGCTTTCTTT
CDR3: CASSWGLTMNTEAFF

length: 14
V: TRBV19
size: NA
D: NA
J: TRBJ1-1
DNA: TGTGCCAGTAGTGGCGTGGGGGAGAACACTGAAGCTTTCTTT
CDR3: CASSGVGENTEAFF